This TCR beta chain was profiled in a study of blood T cell repertoires in COVID-19. Turning to the study itself: Both acute and convalescent COVID-19 samples were obtained from the United States, Italy and Spain. PBMCs, B-cell-depleted T cells, or T cells provided the cDNA or gDNA that made up the material.

Seattle-derived patients entered the study during active infection and were followed longitudinally. The CDR3 is 13 amino acids. Germline V lookup: CDR1 SEHNR, CDR2 FQNEAQ (reference sequence). V lost 4 bases to trimming and J lost 8 bases, with 14 bases between them. Original handling: It was from reference gene primer amplification that nucleated cell counts were estimated. Clones were sequenced by immunoSEQ multiplex PCR, and TCRdb holds only the in-frame ones, with some missing. D and trimming were read from the DNA, whereas the V and J calls and clone size are those reported in that table. Found here are 250,000 to 300,000 clones, about nine tenths of them singletons; the top ten hold approximately 10%.

The sequenced sample consisted of peripheral blood. The sequence was obtained from a woman in her 30s with COVID-19, enrolled during active disease. The chain uses TRBV7-9 and TRBJ1-1, with D possibly TRBD1 on 6 matching bases. CDR3 amino acids: CASSSEGGTEAFF. DNA of the CDR3: TGTGCCAGCAGCTCGGAGGGGGGGACGGAAGCTTTCTTT. The whole variable domain, filled in from reference TRBV7-9 and TRBJ1-1, reads DTGVSQNPRHKITKRGQNVTFRCDPISEHNRLYWYRQTLGQGPEFLTYFQNEAQLEKSRLLSDRFSAERPKGSFSTLEIQRTEQGDSAMYLCASSSEGGTEAFFGQGTRLTVV.